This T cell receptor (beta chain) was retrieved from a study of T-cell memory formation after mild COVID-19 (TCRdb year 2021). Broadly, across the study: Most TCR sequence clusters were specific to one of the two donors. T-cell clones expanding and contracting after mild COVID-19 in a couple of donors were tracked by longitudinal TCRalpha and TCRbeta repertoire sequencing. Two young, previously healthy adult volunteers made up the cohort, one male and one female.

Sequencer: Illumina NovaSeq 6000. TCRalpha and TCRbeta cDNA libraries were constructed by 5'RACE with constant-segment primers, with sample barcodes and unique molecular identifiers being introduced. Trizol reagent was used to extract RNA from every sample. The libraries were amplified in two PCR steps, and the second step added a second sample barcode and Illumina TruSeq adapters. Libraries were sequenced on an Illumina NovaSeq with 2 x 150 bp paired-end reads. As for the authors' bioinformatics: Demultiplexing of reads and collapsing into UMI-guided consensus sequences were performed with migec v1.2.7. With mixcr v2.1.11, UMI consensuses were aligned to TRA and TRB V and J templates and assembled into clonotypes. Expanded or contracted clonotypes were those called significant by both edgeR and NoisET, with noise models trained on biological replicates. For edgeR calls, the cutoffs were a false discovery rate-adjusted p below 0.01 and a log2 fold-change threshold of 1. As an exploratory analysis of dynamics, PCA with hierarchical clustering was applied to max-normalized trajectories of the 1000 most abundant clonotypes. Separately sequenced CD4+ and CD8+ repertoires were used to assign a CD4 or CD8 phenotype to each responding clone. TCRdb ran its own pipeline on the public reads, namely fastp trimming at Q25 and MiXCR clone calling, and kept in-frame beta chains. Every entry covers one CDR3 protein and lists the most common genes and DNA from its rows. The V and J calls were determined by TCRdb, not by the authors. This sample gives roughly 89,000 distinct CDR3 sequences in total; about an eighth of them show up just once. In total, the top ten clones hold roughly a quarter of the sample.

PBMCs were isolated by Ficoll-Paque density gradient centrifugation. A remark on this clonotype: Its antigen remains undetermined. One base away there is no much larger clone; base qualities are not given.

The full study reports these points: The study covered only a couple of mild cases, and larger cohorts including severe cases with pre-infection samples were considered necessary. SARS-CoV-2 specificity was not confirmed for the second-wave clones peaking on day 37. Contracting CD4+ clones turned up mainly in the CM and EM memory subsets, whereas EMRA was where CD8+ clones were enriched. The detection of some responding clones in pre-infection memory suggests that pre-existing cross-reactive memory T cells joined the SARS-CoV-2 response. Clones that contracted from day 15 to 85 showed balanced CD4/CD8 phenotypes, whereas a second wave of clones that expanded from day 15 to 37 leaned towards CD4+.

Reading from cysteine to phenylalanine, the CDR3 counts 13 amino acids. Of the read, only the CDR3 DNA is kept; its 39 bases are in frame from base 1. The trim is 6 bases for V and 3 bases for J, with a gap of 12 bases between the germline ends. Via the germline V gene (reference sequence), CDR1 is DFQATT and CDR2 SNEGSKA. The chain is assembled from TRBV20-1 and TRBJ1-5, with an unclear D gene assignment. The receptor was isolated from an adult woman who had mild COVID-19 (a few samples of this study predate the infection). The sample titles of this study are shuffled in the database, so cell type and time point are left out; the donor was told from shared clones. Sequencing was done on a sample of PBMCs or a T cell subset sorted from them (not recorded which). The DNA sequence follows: TGCAGTGCGATAGTGGGCCTCAATCAGCCCCAGCATTTT. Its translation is CSAIVGLNQPQHF.